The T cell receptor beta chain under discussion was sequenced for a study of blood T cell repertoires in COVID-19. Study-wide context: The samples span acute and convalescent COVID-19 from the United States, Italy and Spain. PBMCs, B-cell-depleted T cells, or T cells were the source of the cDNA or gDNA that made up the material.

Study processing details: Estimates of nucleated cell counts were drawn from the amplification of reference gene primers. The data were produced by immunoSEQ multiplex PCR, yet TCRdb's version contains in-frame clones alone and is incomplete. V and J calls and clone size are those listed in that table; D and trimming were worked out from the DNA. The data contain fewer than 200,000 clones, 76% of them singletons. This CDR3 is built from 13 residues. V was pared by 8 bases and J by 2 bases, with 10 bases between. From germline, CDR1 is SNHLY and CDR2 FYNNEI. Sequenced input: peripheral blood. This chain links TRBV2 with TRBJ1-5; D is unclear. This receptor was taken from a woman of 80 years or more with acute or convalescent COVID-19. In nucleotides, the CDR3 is TGTGCCAGCCAGCGGACGGGCAATCAGCCCCAGCATTTT. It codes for CASQRTGNQPQHF.